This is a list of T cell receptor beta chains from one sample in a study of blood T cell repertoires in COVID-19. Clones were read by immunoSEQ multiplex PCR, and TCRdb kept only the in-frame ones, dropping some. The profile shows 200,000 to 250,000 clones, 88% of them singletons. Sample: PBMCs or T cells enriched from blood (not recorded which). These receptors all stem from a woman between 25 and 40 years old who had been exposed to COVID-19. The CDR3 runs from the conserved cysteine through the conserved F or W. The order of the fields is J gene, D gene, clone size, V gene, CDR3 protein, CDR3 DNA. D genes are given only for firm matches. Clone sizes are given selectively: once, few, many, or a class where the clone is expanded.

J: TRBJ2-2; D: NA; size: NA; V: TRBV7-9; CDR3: CASSLNGDTGELFF; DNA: TGTGCCAGCAGCTTAAACGGGGACACCGGGGAGCTGTTTTTT
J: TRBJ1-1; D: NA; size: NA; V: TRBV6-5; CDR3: CAIQLRESGEAFF; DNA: TGTGCCATCCAACTCAGGGAATCCGGTGAAGCTTTCTTT
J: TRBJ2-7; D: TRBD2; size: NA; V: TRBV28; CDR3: CASSLYGTSGNYEQYF; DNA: TGTGCCAGCAGTTTATATGGAACTAGCGGGAACTACGAGCAGTACTTC
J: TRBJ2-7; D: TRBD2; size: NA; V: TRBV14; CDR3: CASSQDSSGASYEQYF; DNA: TGTGCCAGCAGCCAGGATTCTAGCGGGGCGTCCTACGAGCAGTACTTC
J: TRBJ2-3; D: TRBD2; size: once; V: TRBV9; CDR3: CASGGDSTDTQYF; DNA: TGTGCCAGTGGGGGGGATAGCACAGATACGCAGTATTTT
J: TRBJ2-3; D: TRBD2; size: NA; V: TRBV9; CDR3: CASSVGDSGRVRGTDTQYF; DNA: TGTGCCAGCAGCGTAGGTGATAGCGGGAGAGTACGGGGAACAGATACGCAGTATTTT
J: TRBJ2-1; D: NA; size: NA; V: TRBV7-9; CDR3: CASNQGSYNEQFF; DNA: TGTGCCAGCAACCAGGGGTCCTACAATGAGCAGTTCTTC
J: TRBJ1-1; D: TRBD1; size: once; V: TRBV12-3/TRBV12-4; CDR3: CASSFGTGTEAFF; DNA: TGTGCCAGCAGTTTCGGGACAGGCACTGAAGCTTTCTTT
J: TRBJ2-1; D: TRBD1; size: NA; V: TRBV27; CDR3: CASSWTGRFINEQFF; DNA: TGTGCCAGCAGTTGGACAGGAAGGTTCATAAATGAGCAGTTCTTC
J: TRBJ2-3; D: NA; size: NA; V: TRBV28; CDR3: CASSPERRTDTQYF; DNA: TGTGCCAGCAGTCCGGAGCGGCGCACAGATACGCAGTATTTT
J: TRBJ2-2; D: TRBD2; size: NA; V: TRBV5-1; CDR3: CASSLEAGNTGELFF; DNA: TGCGCCAGCAGCTTGGAAGCGGGAAACACCGGGGAGCTGTTTTTT
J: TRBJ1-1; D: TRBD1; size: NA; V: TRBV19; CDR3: CASRGWQGARRDTEAFF; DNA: TGTGCCAGTAGGGGCTGGCAGGGGGCGCGGCGAGACACTGAAGCTTTCTTT
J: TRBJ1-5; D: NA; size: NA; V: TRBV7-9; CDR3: CASSPGLFGEQPQHF; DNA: TGTGCCAGCAGCCCCGGCCTCTTTGGAGAACAGCCCCAGCATTTT
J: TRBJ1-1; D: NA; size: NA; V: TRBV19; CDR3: CASSIRRQANTEAFF; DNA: TGTGCCAGTAGTATCCGTCGACAGGCCAACACTGAAGCTTTCTTT
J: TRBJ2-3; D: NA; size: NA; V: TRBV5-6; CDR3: CASSLSLRGTDTQYF; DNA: TGTGCCAGCAGCTTAAGTTTGCGGGGAACAGATACGCAGTATTTT
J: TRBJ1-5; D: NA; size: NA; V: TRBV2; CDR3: CASSEFRGSNQPQHF; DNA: TGTGCCAGCAGTGAATTCCGCGGTAGTAATCAGCCCCAGCATTTT
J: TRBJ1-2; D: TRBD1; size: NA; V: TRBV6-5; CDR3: CASGGQGRIGGYTF; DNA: TGTGCCAGCGGCGGACAGGGGAGGATCGGTGGCTACACCTTC